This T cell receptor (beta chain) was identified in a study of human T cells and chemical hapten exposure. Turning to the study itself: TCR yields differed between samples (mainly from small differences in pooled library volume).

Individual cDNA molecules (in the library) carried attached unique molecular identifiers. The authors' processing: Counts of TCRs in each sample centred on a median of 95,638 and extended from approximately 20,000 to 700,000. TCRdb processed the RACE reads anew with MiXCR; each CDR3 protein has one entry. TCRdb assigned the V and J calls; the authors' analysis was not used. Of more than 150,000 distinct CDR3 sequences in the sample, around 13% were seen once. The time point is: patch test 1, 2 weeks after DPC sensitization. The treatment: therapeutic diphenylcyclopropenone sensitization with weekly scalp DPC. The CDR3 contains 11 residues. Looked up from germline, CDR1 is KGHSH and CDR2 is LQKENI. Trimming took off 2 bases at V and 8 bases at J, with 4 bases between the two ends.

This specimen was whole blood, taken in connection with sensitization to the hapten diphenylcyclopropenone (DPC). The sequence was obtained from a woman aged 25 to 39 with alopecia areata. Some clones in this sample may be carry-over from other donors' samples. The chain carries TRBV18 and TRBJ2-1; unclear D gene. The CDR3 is CASSPTDEQFF. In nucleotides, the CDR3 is TGTGCCAGCTCACCAACAGATGAGCAGTTCTTC.